The entry below gives a single T cell receptor (beta chain) sequence along with its context. Produced via immunoSEQ multiplex PCR; TCRdb's table is partial and in-frame only. Among 250,000 or so clones listed, 85% were seen once. The sample belongs to a study of blood T cell repertoires in COVID-19. The CDR3 totals 19 residues. With 0 bases clipped from V and 5 bases from J, the junction kept 15 bases outside the gene matches. Germline CDR1 reads KGHSH; CDR2 reads LQKENI. Categorization into cohorts depended on clinical history that participants reported. V usage is TRBV18 and J usage is TRBJ1-2; 10 bases map to TRBD1. This sequence was found in a woman between 50 and 59 years old who had been exposed to COVID-19. The sample consisted of PBMCs or T cells enriched from blood (not recorded which). The CDR3 DNA reads as TGTGCCAGCTCACCACCTTACGGGACAGGGGCCCCGAAGATATATGGCTACACCTTC. Its protein product is CASSPPYGTGAPKIYGYTF.